These T cell receptor beta chains were read from a single sample in a study of technical replicates of blood from a handful of donors. Using immunoSEQ multiplex PCR, the repertoire was profiled, and TCRdb retains in-frame clones only, with some absent. The data hold around 100,000 clones, with 95% observed a single time. Sequencing was performed on T cells isolated from PBMCs. These TCRs come from a human donor in good health. CDR3s include the opening cysteine and the closing phenylalanine or tryptophan. Each record gives: V gene, clone size, J gene, D gene, CDR3 DNA, CDR3 protein. The D gene is left open where the match is weak. Size is stated for part of the rows, as once, few or many counts, or as a class when the clone is expanded.

>TRBV19|once|TRBJ2-1|-
TGTGCCAGTAGTATGGGAGACTCATTAAATGAGCAGTTCTTC
CASSMGDSLNEQFF
>TRBV27|-|TRBJ1-2|-
TGTGCCAGCAGTCTTGCAGGGTCAAGGTACGGCTACACCTTC
CASSLAGSRYGYTF
>TRBV6-1|-|TRBJ1-5|TRBD1
TGTGCCAGCAGTCCCGGGACAGGGAGCGGACAGCCCCAGCATTTT
CASSPGTGSGQPQHF
>TRBV19|-|TRBJ2-7|TRBD1
TGTGCCAGTAGTTTTGCCGGGACAGGGTTCTACGAGCAGTACTTC
CASSFAGTGFYEQYF
>TRBV7-2|-|TRBJ2-1|-
TGTGCCAGCAGCTTAGCGTGGGCGACCTACAATGAGCAGTTCTTC
CASSLAWATYNEQFF
>TRBV29-1|-|TRBJ2-7|TRBD2
TGCAGCGTTGTTGGGAGGGCCGGGGGATACGAGCAGTACTTC
CSVVGRAGGYEQYF
>TRBV19|-|TRBJ2-2|TRBD2
TGTGCCAGTAGTGAGCGGGGAACCGGGGAGCTGTTTTTT
CASSERGTGELFF
>TRBV28|-|TRBJ1-4|-
TGTGCCAGCAGTTTAGTTGCGGAAAAACTGTTTTTT
CASSLVAEKLFF
>TRBV1|-|TRBJ2-7|-
TGCACCAGCAGCCCAATCTACGGGCTAGCGGGAGGCCCCTTGGACCACGAGCAGTACTTC
CTSSPIYGLAGGPLDHEQYF
>TRBV25-1|-|TRBJ2-5|TRBD1
TGTGCCAGCAGTCGTCCGGGACAGGGTGGGGAGACCCAGTACTTC
CASSRPGQGGETQYF
>TRBV19|-|TRBJ1-2|TRBD1
TGTGCCAGTAGTATAGGACAGGGGGCGCATGGCTACACCTTC
CASSIGQGAHGYTF
>TRBV5-1|-|TRBJ2-2|-
TGCGCCAGCAGCTTGTCGGGAGCAAACACCGGGGAGCTGTTTTTT
CASSLSGANTGELFF
>TRBV9|-|TRBJ1-1|TRBD1
TGTGCCAGCAGCTCGACAGGGACTGAAGCTTTCTTT
CASSSTGTEAFF
>TRBV6-6|-|TRBJ2-5|-
TGTGCCAGCAGTTACCCGCGTCGTGAGCAAGAGACCCAGTACTTC
CASSYPRREQETQYF
>TRBV11-3|-|TRBJ2-1|-
TGTGCCCGACGGACCGGGACTCGGAGCCACAATGAGCAGTTCTTC
CARRTGTRSHNEQFF
>TRBV11-2|once|TRBJ2-7|-
TGTGCCAGCGGGGCTATGCATTTAGAGCAGTACTTC
CASGAMHLEQYF
>TRBV4-2|-|TRBJ2-7|TRBD2
TGTGCCAGCAGCCAAGAATTAGCGGGGGTGAGAAACGAGCAGTACTTC
CASSQELAGVRNEQYF
>TRBV9|-|TRBJ1-4|-
TGTGCCAGCAGCGTACAGGGCCCTATCGGGGAAAAACTGTTTTTT
CASSVQGPIGEKLFF
>TRBV28|-|TRBJ1-1|-
TGTGCCAGCAGTTTAAGACGGCGCCCTAGTAACACTGAAGCTTTCTTT
CASSLRRRPSNTEAFF
>TRBV6-5|few|TRBJ1-4|-
TGTGCCAGCAGCCGGACTGGCGAAAAACTGTTTTTT
CASSRTGEKLFF
>TRBV10-3|-|TRBJ2-7|TRBD2
TGTGCCATCAGCTATAGCGGGAGCTCCTACGAGCAGTACTTC
CAISYSGSSYEQYF
>TRBV5-1|few|TRBJ1-1|-
TGCGCCAGCAGCACCGGGACAAGGGGTGGGAACACTGAAGCTTTCTTT
CASSTGTRGGNTEAFF
>TRBV19|-|TRBJ2-1|-
TGTGCCAGTAGTATTATCGGGGATGAGCAGTTCTTC
CASSIIGDEQFF
>TRBV5-1|-|TRBJ2-7|-
TGCGCCAGCACCGGGGACTCCGCCTACGAGCAGTACTTC
CASTGDSAYEQYF
>TRBV13|-|TRBJ2-3|-
TGTGCCAGCAGCTCGACTAGTCCAGATACGCAGTATTTT
CASSSTSPDTQYF
>TRBV28|once|TRBJ2-1|-
TGTGCCAGCACCTTTCCCAGGGGGGTCTCCTACAATGAGCAGTTCTTC
CASTFPRGVSYNEQFF
>TRBV5-1|-|TRBJ2-5|-
TGCGCCAGCAGCTTGTATCCCCCCGGGACACCTAAAAGGGAGACCCAGTACTTC
CASSLYPPGTPKRETQYF
>TRBV5-1|-|TRBJ1-5|-
TGCGCCAGCAGCTTAACGGGCAATCAGCCCCAGCATTTT
CASSLTGNQPQHF
>TRBV27|-|TRBJ2-1|TRBD2
TGTGCCAGCAGGCTCGGGGGGAGCTCCTACAATGAGCAGTTCTTC
CASRLGGSSYNEQFF
>TRBV13|-|TRBJ1-2|-
TGTGCCAGCCCTCAACCCAGGGGACCATATGGCTACACCTTC
CASPQPRGPYGYTF
>TRBV19|-|TRBJ2-1|TRBD1
TGTGCCAGTAGTAACCGACAGGGTTGGGATGAGCAGTTCTTC
CASSNRQGWDEQFF
>TRBV4-1|-|TRBJ2-7|TRBD2
TGCGCCAGCAGCCAAGTTGCGGGAGGACTCTCCTACGAGCAGTACTTC
CASSQVAGGLSYEQYF
>TRBV28|-|TRBJ2-7|TRBD2
TGTGCCAGCAGTTTAGAAACTAGCGGGGGGGCCTACGAGCAGTACTTC
CASSLETSGGAYEQYF
>TRBV27|-|TRBJ2-4|TRBD1
TGTGCCAGCAGTCCCGGACAGGGGAACATTCAGTACTTC
CASSPGQGNIQYF
>TRBV6-5|-|TRBJ1-2|TRBD1
TGTGCCAGCAGAATGGACAGGGATTACGGTGGCTACACCTTC
CASRMDRDYGGYTF
>TRBV4-3|-|TRBJ2-7|-
TGCGCCAGCAGCCAAGAGGAGTGGTACGAGCAGTACTTC
CASSQEEWYEQYF
>TRBV4-2|-|TRBJ1-2|TRBD1
TGTGCCAGCAGCCAACATTCAGGGACAGTCGCTAACTATGGCTACACCTTC
CASSQHSGTVANYGYTF
>TRBV29-1|-|TRBJ1-2|-
TGCAGCGTTGAGGACATTTATGGCTACACCTTC
CSVEDIYGYTF
>TRBV29-1|-|TRBJ1-2|-
TGCAGCGTGGAAAACAGAGATAACTATGGCTACACCTTC
CSVENRDNYGYTF
>TRBV6-5|-|TRBJ2-5|-
TGTGCCAGCAGTTACTCCAACCAAGAGACCCAGTACTTC
CASSYSNQETQYF
>TRBV5-1|-|TRBJ2-5|TRBD2
TGCGCCAGCAGAATAACTAGCGGCCTCCAAGAGACCCAGTACTTC
CASRITSGLQETQYF
>TRBV6-4|-|TRBJ2-1|TRBD2
TGTGCCAGCAGTGTACTAGCGGGAGGGCCAACCCATGAGCAGTTCTTC
CASSVLAGGPTHEQFF
>TRBV2|-|TRBJ2-2|TRBD1
TGTGCCAGCGAGCAACAGGGGGCTAGCGGTCCCGGGGAGCTGTTTTTT
CASEQQGASGPGELFF
>TRBV5-1|-|TRBJ1-5|TRBD1
TGCGCCAGCAGTTCTGGACAGGGGGGCAATCAGCCCCAGCATTTT
CASSSGQGGNQPQHF
>TRBV5-7|-|TRBJ2-1|TRBD2
TGTGCCAGCAGCTTGGGACCGGGGGGCAATGAGCAGTTCTTC
CASSLGPGGNEQFF
>TRBV19|-|TRBJ2-2|-
TGCAGTTCGGGCGGGCTGAACACCGGGGAGCTGTTTTTT
CSSGGLNTGELFF
>TRBV9|-|TRBJ2-3|-
TGTGCCAGCAGCGCGTACAGGGAATTGGATACGCAGTATTTT
CASSAYRELDTQYF
>TRBV19|-|TRBJ1-3|-
TGTGCCAGTAGAGGCCCAGGGGCCCTAGTAGGAAACACCATATATTTT
CASRGPGALVGNTIYF
>TRBV19|-|TRBJ1-2|-
TGTGCCAGTAGTATCCAGGGATATGGCTACACCTTC
CASSIQGYGYTF
>TRBV9|-|TRBJ1-2|-
TGTGCCAGCAGCGGCCTCCGGGATCAAACTAAATACAGCCTTGGCTACACCTTC
CASSGLRDQTKYSLGYTF
>TRBV4-3|-|TRBJ2-2|-
TGCGCCAGCAGCCAAGATGGCAGGGAGCTGTTTTTT
CASSQDGRELFF
>TRBV6-4|-|TRBJ1-5|TRBD1
TGTGCCAGCAGTGACGGGACAGGGAATCAGCCCCAGCATTTT
CASSDGTGNQPQHF
>TRBV6-5|-|TRBJ1-3|-
TGTGCCAGCGGCCTTGCGGGGGGATCAGGAAACACCATATATTTT
CASGLAGGSGNTIYF
>TRBV7-3|-|TRBJ1-1|TRBD1
TGTGCCAGCAGCGTAAACCGGGACAGGTCCAATGAAGCTTTCTTT
CASSVNRDRSNEAFF
>TRBV28|-|TRBJ2-2|TRBD2
TGTGCCAGCAGGCCGGGACTAGCTTGGGCGAACACCGGGGAGCTGTTTTTT
CASRPGLAWANTGELFF
>TRBV18|-|TRBJ2-7|-
TGTGCCAGCTCACCAGATAGCGAAATCGTCGAGCAGTACTTC
CASSPDSEIVEQYF